This T cell receptor beta chain was sequenced during a study of blood T cells in healthy people across ages (dated by TCRdb to 2013 to 2016). Study-level background: In model experiments, template switching captured roughly one uniquely barcoded TCR beta cDNA molecule for every two T cells. The study measured age-related changes in TCR beta repertoire diversity using deep sequencing normalized with unique cDNA molecular identifiers. Four age groups were formed from the donors: young (average about 17 years), middle-aged (approximately 41), aged (over 55) and long-lived (82). To avoid experimental bias, donors of different ages were spread randomly across the sequencing lanes. Using the same blood draw, the study looked at two additional independent replicas of 1 million unique cDNA reads for two donors, one aged 18 to 29 and the other aged 80 or older.

The study at large found these results: Because the CMV infection status of the donors was unknown, age-related changes in expanded clonotypes may potentially have been confounded. Since profiling was done on bulk unsorted PBMCs, naive and antigen-experienced compartments could not be conclusively compared. Estimates of total diversity from one million sequenced T cells were regarded as lower bounds and underestimates. Compared with the aged group, the long-lived group had more naive CD4+ T cells, fewer expanded clones and increased TCR diversity, a pattern suggesting age selection. Observed TCR beta diversity correlated strongly with the percentage of naive T cells measured by flow cytometry. As age increased, observed TCR beta diversity per million T cells dropped in a roughly linear way, and a significant reduction was already evident by age roughly 40.

The CDR3, from cysteine to phenylalanine, totals 14 residues. Only the CDR3 portion is preserved as DNA: 42 bases, with reading frame beginning at the first base. CDR1 and CDR2, looked up from the germline V gene, are WSHSY and SAAADI. Library method: 5' RACE. The data were produced on an Illumina HiSeq 2500. A second PCR of about 7 to 12 cycles was performed with a sample-barcoded 5' primer and a J-beta primer mix. Each TCR beta cDNA molecule received a unique molecular identifier from a template-switch 5' adaptor carrying 12 random nucleotides. Each sample yielded at least 2.5 million CDR3-containing paired-end reads. All of the RNA was converted into first-strand cDNA using the Mint cDNA synthesis kit, with a TRBC-specific oligonucleotide serving as the primer. Following uracil-DNA glycosylase treatment, a first 18-cycle PCR with universal primers M1SS and BC2_uni_R was performed on all cDNA. Under the source paper's analysis protocol: Normalization of each sample was performed by random selection of 1 million high-quality reads, each carrying a distinct molecular identifier. Reads with shared molecular identifiers were discarded instead of being binned into consensus sequences. MiTCR, set to a Q25 quality threshold and the strictest error-elimination algorithm, was used for CDR3 identification, clonotype clustering and error correction. A nonparametric unseen species model with Euler transformation was used to estimate lower-bound total TCR beta diversity. Using fastp at Q25 and MiXCR, TCRdb reprocessed the public reads and kept productive beta chains. Rows are unified per CDR3 protein, each entry keeping the most common DNA and genes. Here the V and J calls rest on TCRdb's processing, not on the authors' analysis. In all, the sample holds about 670,000 distinct CDR3 sequences, and over 40% of those were seen once. Around 32% of the sample comes from the top ten.

On this clonotype itself: Its specific antigen is unknown. Per-base quality was not reported, and no clone a single base away is much larger than it.

Systemically healthy Caucasian individuals from Russia, some 38 in total and aged about 6 to 90 years, were included as donors. Each donor gave ten milliliters of peripheral blood, collected into EDTA-treated Vacutainer tubes. Ficoll-Paque density-gradient centrifugation was used to isolate PBMCs, with at least 7 million per sample. Total RNA was extracted from PBMCs with Trizol reagent, with at least 5 micrograms obtained per sample. Naive CD45RAhigh/CD27high T cell percentages were measured by flow cytometry on a PBMC aliquot from every donor. This TCR was sampled from a man older than 75 in good health. Sequences were obtained from blood. The V and J segments used are TRBV10-2 and TRBJ2-5; D gene: possibly TRBD1, on 6 matching bases. The assigned J gene may be wrong: the sequence end matches TRBJ2-7 better. The nucleotides are TGCGCCAGCAGTGAAACCAGGGGCGAATACGAGCAGTACTTC. Its protein product is CASSETRGEYEQYF.